The following is a T cell receptor (beta chain) sequence with its context. As yet, its antigen is unknown. V was shortened by 3 bases and J by 0 bases, with 15 bases between the two germline ends. From germline, CDR1 is SGDLS and CDR2 YYNGEE. The CDR3 covers 17 residues. Assay: immunoSEQ multiplex PCR; the TCRdb copy retains only in-frame clones and omits some. The sample lists about 130,000 clones, approximately 92% occurring once. The entry originates in a study of cytomegalovirus exposure and HLA in healthy donors. Study context: The roughly 120 validation repertoires, a later analysis reported, used the same platform as the 600 to 850 repertoires from the first cohort. Study findings and constraints: The authors enumerated 150 to 200 TCR beta chains as linked to cytomegalovirus. In vitro work confirmed that a few CMV-associated chains recognize CMV antigens.

The approximately 130-subject validation cohort, separate from the roughly 700-subject first cohort, included the donors. Sequencing was done on a sample of PBMCs. The clonotype originates from a woman between 18 and 29 years old in good health and CMV-seropositive. The gene calls are TRBV9 and TRBJ1-4, with a possible D match to TRBD1 (5 bases). CDR3 coding DNA: TGTGCCAGCAGCGCATTTCTCGGGGGGGCAACTAATGAAAAACTGTTTTTT. Translated: CASSAFLGGATNEKLFF.